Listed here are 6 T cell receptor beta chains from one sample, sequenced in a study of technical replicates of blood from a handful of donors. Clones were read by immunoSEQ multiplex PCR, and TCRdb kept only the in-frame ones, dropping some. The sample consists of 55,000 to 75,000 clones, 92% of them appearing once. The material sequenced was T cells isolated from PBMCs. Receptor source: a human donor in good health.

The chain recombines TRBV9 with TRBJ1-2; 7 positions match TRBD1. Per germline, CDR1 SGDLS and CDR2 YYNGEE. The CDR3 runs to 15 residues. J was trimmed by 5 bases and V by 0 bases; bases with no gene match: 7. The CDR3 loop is CASSVGRTGFYGYTF. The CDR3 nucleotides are TGTGCCAGCAGCGTAGGAAGGACAGGCTTTTATGGCTACACCTTC. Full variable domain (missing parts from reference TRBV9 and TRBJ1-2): DSGVTQTPKHLITATGQRVTLRCSPRSGDLSVYWYQQSLDQGLQFLIQYYNGEERAKGNILERFSAQQFPDLHSELNLSSLELGDSALYFCASSVGRTGFYGYTFGSGTRLTVV.

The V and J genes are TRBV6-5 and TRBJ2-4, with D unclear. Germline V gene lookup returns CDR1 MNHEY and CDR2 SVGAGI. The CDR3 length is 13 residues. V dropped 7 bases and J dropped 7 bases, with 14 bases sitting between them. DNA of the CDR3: TGTGCCAGCAAAATCTCGACAAGCAACATTCAGTACTTC. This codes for CASKISTSNIQYF.

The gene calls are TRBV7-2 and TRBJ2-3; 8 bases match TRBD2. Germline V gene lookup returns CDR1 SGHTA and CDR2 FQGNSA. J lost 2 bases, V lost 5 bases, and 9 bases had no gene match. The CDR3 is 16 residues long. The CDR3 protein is CASSPGLAFDTDTQYF. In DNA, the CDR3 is TGTGCCAGCAGCCCAGGACTAGCTTTTGACACAGATACGCAGTATTTT.

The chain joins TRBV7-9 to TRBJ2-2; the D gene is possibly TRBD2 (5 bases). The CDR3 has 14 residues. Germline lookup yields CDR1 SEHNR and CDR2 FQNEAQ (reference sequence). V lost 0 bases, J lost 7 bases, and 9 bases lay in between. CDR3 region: CASSLAGSSGELFF. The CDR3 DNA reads TGTGCCAGCAGCTTAGCAGGGAGTAGCGGGGAGCTGTTTTTT.

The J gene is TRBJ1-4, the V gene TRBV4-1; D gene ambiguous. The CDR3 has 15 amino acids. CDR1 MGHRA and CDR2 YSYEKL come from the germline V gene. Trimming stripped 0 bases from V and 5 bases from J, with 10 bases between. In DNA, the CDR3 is TGCGCCAGCAGCCAAGATGCGAGCGCCAATGAAAAACTGTTTTTT. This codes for CASSQDASANEKLFF.

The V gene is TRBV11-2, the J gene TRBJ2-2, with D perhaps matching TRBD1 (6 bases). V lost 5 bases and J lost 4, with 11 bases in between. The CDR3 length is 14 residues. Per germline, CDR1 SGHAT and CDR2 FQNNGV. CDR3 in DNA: TGTGCCAGCAGCCCCCAGGGGTCCACCGGGGAGCTGTTTTTT. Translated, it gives CASSPQGSTGELFF.